This T cell receptor (beta chain) was profiled in a study of blood T cell repertoires in COVID-19. Turning to the study itself: Whether acute or convalescent, the COVID-19 samples came from the United States, Italy and Spain. From T cells, B-cell-depleted T cells, or PBMCs came the material, which was cDNA or gDNA.

Germline V lookup: CDR1 SGHRS, CDR2 YFSETQ. This CDR3 comprises 16 residues. In the study's own analysis: It was from reference gene primer amplification that nucleated cell counts were estimated. Assay used: immunoSEQ multiplex PCR; TCRdb lists only in-frame clones, some missing. The V and J calls and the clone size are those of that table, but D and trimming were determined from the DNA. The table includes around 180,000 clones, roughly 70% detected once. Concerning this clone itself: Relative to the germline gene, one junction end is altered; a read error may explain this.

Sequenced: peripheral blood. The TCR comes from a woman older than 75 with acute or convalescent COVID-19. This rearrangement joins TRBV5-1 to TRBJ2-7; TRBD2 agrees at 10 bases. The CDR3 nucleotides are TGCGCCAGCACCCCCCTGAGCGGGAGGGCCCGGGGCGGACTGTTCTTC. It encodes CASTPLSGRARGGLFF.